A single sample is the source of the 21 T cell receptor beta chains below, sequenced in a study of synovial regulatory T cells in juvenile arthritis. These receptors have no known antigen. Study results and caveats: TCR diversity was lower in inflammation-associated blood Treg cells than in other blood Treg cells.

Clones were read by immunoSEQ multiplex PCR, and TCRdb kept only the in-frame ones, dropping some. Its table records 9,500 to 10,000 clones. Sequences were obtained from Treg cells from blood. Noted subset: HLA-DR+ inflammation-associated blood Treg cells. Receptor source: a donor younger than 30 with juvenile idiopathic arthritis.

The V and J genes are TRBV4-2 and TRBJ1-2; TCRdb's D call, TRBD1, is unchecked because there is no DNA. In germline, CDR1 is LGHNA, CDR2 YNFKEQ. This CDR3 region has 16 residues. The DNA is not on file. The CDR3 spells CASSRKGQGIDYGYTF.

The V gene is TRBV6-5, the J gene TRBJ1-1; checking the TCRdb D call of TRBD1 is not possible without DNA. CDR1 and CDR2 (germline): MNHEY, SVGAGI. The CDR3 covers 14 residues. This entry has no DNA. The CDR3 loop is CASRWDRGQSEAFF.

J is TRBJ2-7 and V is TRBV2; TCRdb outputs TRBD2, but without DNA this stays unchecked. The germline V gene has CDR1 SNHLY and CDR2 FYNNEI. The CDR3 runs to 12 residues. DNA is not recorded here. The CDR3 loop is CASRWGGGEQYF.

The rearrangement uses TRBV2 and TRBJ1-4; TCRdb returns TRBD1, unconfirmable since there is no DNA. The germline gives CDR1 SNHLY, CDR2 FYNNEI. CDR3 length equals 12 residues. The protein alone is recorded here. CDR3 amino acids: CASTGGYEKLFF.

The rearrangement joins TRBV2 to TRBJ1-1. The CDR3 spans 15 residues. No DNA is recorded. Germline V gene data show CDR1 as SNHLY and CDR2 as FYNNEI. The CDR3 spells CASSERSSWDTEAFF.

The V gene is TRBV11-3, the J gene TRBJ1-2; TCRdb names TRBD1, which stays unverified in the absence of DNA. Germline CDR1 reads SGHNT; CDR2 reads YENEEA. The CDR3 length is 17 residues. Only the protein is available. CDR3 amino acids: CASSPGGLQGSDYGYTF.

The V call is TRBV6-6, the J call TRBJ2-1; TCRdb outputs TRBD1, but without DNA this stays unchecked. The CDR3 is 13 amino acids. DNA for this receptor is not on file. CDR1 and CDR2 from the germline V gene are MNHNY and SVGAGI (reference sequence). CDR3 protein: CASTKDSYNEQFF.

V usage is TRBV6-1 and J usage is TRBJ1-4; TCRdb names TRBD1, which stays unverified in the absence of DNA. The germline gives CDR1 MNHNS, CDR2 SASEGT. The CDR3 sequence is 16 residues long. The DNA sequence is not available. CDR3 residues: CASSEASGTGGEKLFF.

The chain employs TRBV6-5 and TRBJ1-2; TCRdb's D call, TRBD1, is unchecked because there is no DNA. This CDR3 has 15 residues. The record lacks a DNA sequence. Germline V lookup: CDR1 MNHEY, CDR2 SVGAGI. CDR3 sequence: CASTGWTGAQGGYTF.

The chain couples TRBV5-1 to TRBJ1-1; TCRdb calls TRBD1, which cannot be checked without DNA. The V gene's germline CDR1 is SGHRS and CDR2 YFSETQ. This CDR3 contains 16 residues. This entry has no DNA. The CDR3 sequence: CASSLEIGQGGTEAFF.

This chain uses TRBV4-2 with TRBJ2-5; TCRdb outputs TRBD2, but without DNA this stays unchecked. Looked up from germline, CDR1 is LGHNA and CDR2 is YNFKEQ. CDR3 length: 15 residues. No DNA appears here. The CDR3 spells CASSHTSGRQETQYF.

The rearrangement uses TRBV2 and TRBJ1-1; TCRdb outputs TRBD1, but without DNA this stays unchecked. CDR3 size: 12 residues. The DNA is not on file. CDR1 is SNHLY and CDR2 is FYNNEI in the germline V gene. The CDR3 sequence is CASIQDRPPAFF.

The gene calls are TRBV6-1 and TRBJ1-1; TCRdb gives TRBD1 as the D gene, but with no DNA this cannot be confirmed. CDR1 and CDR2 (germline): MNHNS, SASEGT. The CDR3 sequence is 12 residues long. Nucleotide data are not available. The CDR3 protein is CASSVQGTEAFF.

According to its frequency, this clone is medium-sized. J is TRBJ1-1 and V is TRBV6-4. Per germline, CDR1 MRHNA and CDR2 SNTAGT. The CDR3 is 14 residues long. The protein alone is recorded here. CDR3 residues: CASSNSGEDAEAFF.

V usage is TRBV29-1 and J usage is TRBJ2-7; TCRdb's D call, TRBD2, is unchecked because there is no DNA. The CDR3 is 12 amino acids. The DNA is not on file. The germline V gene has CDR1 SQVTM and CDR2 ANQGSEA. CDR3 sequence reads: CSVESLSYEQYF.

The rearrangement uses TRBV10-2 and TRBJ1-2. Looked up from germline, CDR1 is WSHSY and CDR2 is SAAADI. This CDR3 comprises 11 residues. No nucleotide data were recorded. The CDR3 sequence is CASSADYGYTF.

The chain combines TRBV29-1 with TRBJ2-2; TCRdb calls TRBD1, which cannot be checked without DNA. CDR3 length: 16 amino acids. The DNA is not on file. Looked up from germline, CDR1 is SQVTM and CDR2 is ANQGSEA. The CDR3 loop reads CSVGCTGGLSTGELFF.

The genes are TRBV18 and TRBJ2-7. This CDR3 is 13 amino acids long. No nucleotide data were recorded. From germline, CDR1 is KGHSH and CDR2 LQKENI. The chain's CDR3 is CASSPESTYEQYF.

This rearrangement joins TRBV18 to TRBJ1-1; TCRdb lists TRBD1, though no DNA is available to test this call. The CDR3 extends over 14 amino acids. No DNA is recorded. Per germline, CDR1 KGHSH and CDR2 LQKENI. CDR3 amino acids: CASSPGDRGTEAFF.

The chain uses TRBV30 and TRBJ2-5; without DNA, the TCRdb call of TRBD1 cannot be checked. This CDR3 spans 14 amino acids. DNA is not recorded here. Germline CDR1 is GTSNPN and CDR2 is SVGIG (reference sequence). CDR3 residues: CAWRQGMYQETQYF.

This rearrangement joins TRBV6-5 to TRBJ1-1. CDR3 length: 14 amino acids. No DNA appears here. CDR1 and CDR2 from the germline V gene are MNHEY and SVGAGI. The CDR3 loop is CASSYGMLNTEAFF.